Each of the 2 T cell receptor beta chains below was sequenced from the same sample in a study of regulatory T cells in long-lasting Graves disease. Investigators prepared the TCR beta libraries by applying iRepertoire HTBI primers and Arm-PCR of CDR3 regions. Each CDR3 protein gets one entry after TCRdb re-called the multiplex PCR reads with MiXCR. The profile shows about 450,000 distinct CDR3 sequences, 15% to 20% of them singletons. The time point is: newly diagnosed GD, antithyroid drugs for less than 3 months. From RNA extracted from PBMCs, the TCR library was made. These data were also filed under a second study, of T cells in Graves' hyperthyroidism and ophthalmopathy.

The sequencing used peripheral blood mononuclear cells (PBMCs), collected at new diagnosis, from a patient treated with antithyroid drugs. The receptors derive from a woman aged 25 to 39 with Graves disease.

There are many counts of this clonotype. DNA for the CDR3: TGCAGTGCTAGAGGGTCGATGAACACCGGGGAGCTGTTTTTT. Translation gives CSARGSMNTGELFF. The J gene is TRBJ2-2, the V gene TRBV20-1; D is unclear. The length of the CDR3 is 14 residues. Trimming removed 1 base at V and 1 base at J, with 7 bases between. CDR1 and CDR2 from the germline V gene are DFQATT and SNEGSKA (reference sequence).

This clonotype was observed at least ten times. The genes are TRBV6-5 and TRBJ2-7; TRBD1 is a possible D gene (6 bases). Germline assignment: CDR1 MNHEY and CDR2 SVGAGI. The V end was cut by 2 bases, the J end by 3 bases, with 11 bases between. CDR3 size: 14 residues. The CDR3 is CASSYKRGSYEQYF. As DNA, the CDR3 is TGTGCCAGCAGTTACAAGAGGGGGAGCTACGAGCAGTACTTC.